This T cell receptor (beta chain) appears in the sequencing data of a study of blood T cell repertoires in COVID-19. Study background: Samples representing acute and convalescent COVID-19 were sourced from the United States, Italy and Spain. From T cells, B-cell-depleted T cells, or PBMCs came the material, which was cDNA or gDNA.

Authors' processing steps: Reference gene primer amplification yielded estimated nucleated cell counts. Profiling relied on immunoSEQ multiplex PCR, and the TCRdb table lists in-frame clones only, not all of them. That table supplies the V and J calls and clone size; D and trimming were determined from the DNA. The sample shows fewer than 110,000 clones, about 85% of them seen only once. The sequence derives from a man in his fifties in a cohort sampled during active COVID-19. The sample taken for sequencing was peripheral blood.

The CDR3 DNA sequence: TGTGCCAGTAGTATGGGACTAGCGGGGGACCGGCAGTTCTTC. This translates into CASSMGLAGDRQFF. J is TRBJ2-1 and V is TRBV19; 14 bases agree with TRBD2. The CDR3 spans 14 residues. With V trimmed by 3 bases and J by 12 bases, 4 bases remained unmatched. Germline V lookup: CDR1 LNHDA, CDR2 SQIVND (reference sequence).